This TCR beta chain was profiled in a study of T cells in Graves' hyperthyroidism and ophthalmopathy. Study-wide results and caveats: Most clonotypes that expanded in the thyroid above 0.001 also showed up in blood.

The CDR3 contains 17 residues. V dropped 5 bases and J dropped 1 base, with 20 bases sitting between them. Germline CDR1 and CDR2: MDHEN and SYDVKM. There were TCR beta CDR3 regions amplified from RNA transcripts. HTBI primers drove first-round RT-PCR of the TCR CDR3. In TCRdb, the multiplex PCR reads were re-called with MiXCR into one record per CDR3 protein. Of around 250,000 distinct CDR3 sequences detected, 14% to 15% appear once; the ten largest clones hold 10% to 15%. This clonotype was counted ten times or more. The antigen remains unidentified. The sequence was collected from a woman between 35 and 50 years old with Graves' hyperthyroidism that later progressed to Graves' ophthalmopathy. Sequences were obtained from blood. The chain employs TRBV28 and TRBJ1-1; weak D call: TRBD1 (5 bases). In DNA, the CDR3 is TGTGCCAGCAGTCCAGGGACGGTCGGGTTCCGGAACACTGAAGCTTTCTTT. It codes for CASSPGTVGFRNTEAFF.